This T cell receptor beta chain was obtained from a study of T cell repertoires in cytomegalovirus infection. In the study overall: TCR beta signatures that were public indicated CMV infection and matching HLA type.

From the reads, TCRdb called clonotypes with MiXCR, one entry per CDR3 protein. The data contain roughly 720,000 distinct CDR3 sequences, 35% of them singletons. Notes on the study in general: HLA-C-restricted CMV-specific TCR beta clonotypes prevailed in the ex vivo response. CMV carriers having the relevant HLA were flagged by cumulative public TCR beta family frequency.

Per germline, CDR1 LNHDA and CDR2 SQIVND (reference sequence). CDR3 size: 15 residues. V was pared by 3 bases and J by 1 base, with 13 bases between. About this clonotype itself: Its specificity is unknown.

Sequencing was done on a sample of PBMCs. This sequence was found in a human donor in good health (CMV status not recorded). Some clones in this sample may be carry-over from other donors' samples. J is TRBJ2-7 and V is TRBV19; TRBD2 is a possible D gene (6 bases). DNA of the CDR3: TGTGCCAGTAGTATCATAGCGGAGACTTCCTACGAGCAGTACTTC. It translates to CASSIIAETSYEQYF.